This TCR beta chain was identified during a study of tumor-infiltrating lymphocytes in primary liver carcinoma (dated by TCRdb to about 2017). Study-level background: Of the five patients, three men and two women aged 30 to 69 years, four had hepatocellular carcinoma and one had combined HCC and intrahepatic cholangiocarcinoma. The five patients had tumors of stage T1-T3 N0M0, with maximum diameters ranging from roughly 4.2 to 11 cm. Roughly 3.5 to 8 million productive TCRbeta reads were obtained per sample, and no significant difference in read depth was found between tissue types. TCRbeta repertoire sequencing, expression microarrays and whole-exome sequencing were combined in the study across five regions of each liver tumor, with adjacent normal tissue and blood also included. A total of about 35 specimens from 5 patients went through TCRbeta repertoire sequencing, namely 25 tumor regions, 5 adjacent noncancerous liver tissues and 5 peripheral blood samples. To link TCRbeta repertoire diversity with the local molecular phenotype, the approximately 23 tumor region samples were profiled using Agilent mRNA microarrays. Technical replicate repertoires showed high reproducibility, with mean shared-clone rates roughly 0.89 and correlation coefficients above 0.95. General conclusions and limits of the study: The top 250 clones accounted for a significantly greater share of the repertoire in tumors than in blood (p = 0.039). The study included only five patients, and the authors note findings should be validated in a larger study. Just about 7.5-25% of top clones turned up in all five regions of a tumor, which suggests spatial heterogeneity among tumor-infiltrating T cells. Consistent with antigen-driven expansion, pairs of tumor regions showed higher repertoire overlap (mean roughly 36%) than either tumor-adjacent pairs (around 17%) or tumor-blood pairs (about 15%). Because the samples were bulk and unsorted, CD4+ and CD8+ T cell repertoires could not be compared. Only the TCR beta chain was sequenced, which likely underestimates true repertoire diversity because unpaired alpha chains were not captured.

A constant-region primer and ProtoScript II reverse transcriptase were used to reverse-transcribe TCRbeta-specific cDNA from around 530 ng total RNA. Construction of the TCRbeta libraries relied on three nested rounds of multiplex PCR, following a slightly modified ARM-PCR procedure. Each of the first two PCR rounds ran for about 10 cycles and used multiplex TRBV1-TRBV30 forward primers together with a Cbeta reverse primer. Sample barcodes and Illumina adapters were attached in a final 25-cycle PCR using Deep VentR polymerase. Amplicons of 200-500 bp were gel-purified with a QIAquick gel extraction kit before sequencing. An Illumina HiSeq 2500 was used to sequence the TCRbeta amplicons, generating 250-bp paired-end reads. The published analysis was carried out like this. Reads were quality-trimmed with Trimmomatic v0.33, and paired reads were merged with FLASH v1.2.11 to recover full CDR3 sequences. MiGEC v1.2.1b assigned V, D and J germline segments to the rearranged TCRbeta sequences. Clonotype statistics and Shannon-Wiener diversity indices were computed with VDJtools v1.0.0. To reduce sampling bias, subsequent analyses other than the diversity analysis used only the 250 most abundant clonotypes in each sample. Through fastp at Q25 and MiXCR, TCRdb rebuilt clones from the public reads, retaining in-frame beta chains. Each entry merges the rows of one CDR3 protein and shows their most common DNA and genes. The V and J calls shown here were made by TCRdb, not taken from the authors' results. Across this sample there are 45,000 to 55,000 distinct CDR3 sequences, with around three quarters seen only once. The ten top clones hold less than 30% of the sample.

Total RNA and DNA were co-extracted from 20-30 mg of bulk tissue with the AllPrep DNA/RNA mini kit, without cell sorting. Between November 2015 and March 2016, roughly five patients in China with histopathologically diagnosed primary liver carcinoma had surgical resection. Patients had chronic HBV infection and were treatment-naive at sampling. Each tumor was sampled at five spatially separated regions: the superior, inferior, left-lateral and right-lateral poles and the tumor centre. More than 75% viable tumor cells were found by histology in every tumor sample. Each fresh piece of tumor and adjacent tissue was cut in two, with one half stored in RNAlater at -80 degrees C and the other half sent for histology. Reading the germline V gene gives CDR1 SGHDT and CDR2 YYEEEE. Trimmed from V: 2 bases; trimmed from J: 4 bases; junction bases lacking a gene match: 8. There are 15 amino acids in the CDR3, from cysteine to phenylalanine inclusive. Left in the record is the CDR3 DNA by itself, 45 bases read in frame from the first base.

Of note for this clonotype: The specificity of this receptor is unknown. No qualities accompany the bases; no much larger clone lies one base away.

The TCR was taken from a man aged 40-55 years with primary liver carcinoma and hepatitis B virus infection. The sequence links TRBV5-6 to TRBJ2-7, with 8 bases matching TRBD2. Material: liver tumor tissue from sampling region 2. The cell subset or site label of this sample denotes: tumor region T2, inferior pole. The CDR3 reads CASSLGLAGYYEQYF. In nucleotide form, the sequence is TGTGCCAGCAGCTTAGGATTAGCGGGGTATTACGAGCAGTACTTC. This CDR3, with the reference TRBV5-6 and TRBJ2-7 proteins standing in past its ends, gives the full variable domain DAGVTQSPTHLIKTRGQQVTLRCSPKSGHDTVSWYQQALGQGPQFIFQYYEEEERQRGNFPDRFSGHQFPNYSSELNVNALLLGDSALYLCASSLGLAGYYEQYFGPGTRLTVT.